This TCR beta chain was captured by sequencing in a study of regulatory T cells in long-lasting Graves disease. This clonotype has a handful of counts. For TCR beta, libraries came from iRepertoire HTBI primers and Arm-PCR of CDR3 regions. TCRdb re-called the multiplex PCR reads with MiXCR, one entry per CDR3 protein. Here the sample spans 450,000 or so distinct CDR3 sequences, roughly 20% being singletons. The time point here: persistent/refractory GD, antithyroid drugs over 5 years with positive TRAb. Scientists built the TCR library using RNA that was extracted from PBMCs. Trimming pared 5 bases from V and 2 bases from J, leaving 16 bases between. Germline values: CDR1 GTSNPN, CDR2 SVGIG (reference sequence). CDR3 length: 14 residues.

This TCR came from a female donor with Graves disease. Sequences were derived from peripheral blood mononuclear cells (PBMCs), sampled when the disease was refractory, from a patient treated with antithyroid drugs. V is TRBV30 and J is TRBJ2-7, with D possibly being TRBD2 (6 bases). The CDR3 here is CAWARGGITYEQYF. The CDR3 DNA sequence: TGTGCCTGGGCAAGAGGAGGGATAACCTACGAGCAGTACTTC.